What follows are 10 T cell receptor beta chains derived from one specimen sequenced in a study of blood T cell repertoires in COVID-19. This table comes from immunoSEQ multiplex PCR, and its TCRdb copy is limited to in-frame clones, with some not included. Among some 240,000 clones listed, approximately 89% were seen once. Sequences were obtained from PBMCs or T cells enriched from blood (not recorded which). The receptors come from a woman in her 40s who had been exposed to COVID-19.

This chain joins TRBV11-2 and TRBJ1-1, with a tentative D call TRBD1 (6 bases). With 5 bases removed from V and 0 bases from J, the gap between germline ends came to 13 bases. The CDR3 length is 15 residues. Looked up from germline, CDR1 is SGHAT and CDR2 is FQNNGV. Written as DNA, the CDR3 is TGTGCCAGCAGCACCCGGGACACCGTGAACACTGAAGCTTTCTTT. It encodes CASSTRDTVNTEAFF.

This sequence joins TRBV7-3 and TRBJ2-3; 7 bases are a match to TRBD2. Germline loops: CDR1 SGHTA, CDR2 FQGTGA. V dropped 5 bases and J dropped 4; count of bases not matched to a gene: 6. This CDR3 is 14 amino acids long. CDR3 sequence reads: CASSLGGSADTQYF. In nucleotides, the CDR3 is TGTGCCAGCAGCCTGGGGGGGAGTGCAGATACGCAGTATTTT.

The genes are TRBV29-1 and TRBJ1-1; D unresolved. The CDR3 spans 13 residues. Trimming removed 7 bases at V and 0 bases at J, with 12 bases between. The V gene's germline CDR1 is SQVTM and CDR2 ANQGSEA. The CDR3 sequence: CSGVTSLNTEAFF. DNA of the CDR3: TGCAGCGGTGTGACATCGCTGAACACTGAAGCTTTCTTT. The full variable domain, completed using reference TRBV29-1 and TRBJ1-1, is SAVISQKPSRDICQRGTSLTIQCQVDSQVTMMFWYRQQPGQSLTLIATANQGSEATYESGFVIDKFPISRPNLTFSTLTVSNMSPEDSSIYLCSGVTSLNTEAFFGQGTRLTVV.

V gene TRBV28 combines with J gene TRBJ1-5, with a possible D match to TRBD1 (5 bases). Germline V CDR1 and CDR2: MDHEN, SYDVKM. This CDR3 region has 12 residues. Deletions cut 10 bases from V and 7 bases from J, with 14 bases between. CDR3 nucleotides: TGTGCCACCCGCGGGGCAGACCAGCCCCAGCATTTT. This gives the protein CATRGADQPQHF.

The V and J genes are TRBV6-5 and TRBJ2-1; D not certain. This CDR3 contains 15 residues. Between the trimmed V and J ends, which lost 5 bases and 0 bases, there was a span of 11 bases. CDR1 MNHEY and CDR2 SVGAGI come from the germline V gene. The CDR3 bases are TGTGCCAGCAGTACATCTTCCACCTCCTACAATGAGCAGTTCTTC. Translation gives CASSTSSTSYNEQFF.

This chain joins TRBV10-3 and TRBJ1-1, with D uncertain. The germline V gene has CDR1 ENHRY and CDR2 SYGVKD. CDR3 size: 15 residues. With 2 bases removed from V and 8 bases from J, the gap between germline ends came to 18 bases. In DNA form, the CDR3 reads TGTGCCATCAGTGAGATTTTGGGCATAGGAGGGGAAGCTTTCTTT. Translation gives CAISEILGIGGEAFF.

The rearrangement links TRBV19 to TRBJ2-6, with 8 bases identical to TRBD1. Germline values: CDR1 LNHDA, CDR2 SQIVND (reference sequence). V gave up 7 bases and J gave up 2 bases; unmatched junction bases: 7. This CDR3 region has 16 residues. CDR3 coding DNA: TGTGCCAGTAAGCTTGGACAGGGAACTGGGGCCAACGTCCTGACTTTC. Amino acids: CASKLGQGTGANVLTF.

This clone was observed a handful of times. The chain recombines TRBV5-4 with TRBJ2-3; D not resolved. The CDR3 has 15 residues. CDR1 is SGHNT, CDR2 YYREEE, per germline (reference sequence). V was pared by 4 bases and J by 1 base, with 13 bases between. CDR3 nucleotides: TGTGCCAGCAGCCAAGTCCAAGCCCGCACAGATACGCAGTATTTT. Translated: CASSQVQARTDTQYF.

J is TRBJ1-4 and V is TRBV5-1, with D uncertain. The CDR3 sequence is 17 residues long. Deletions cut 4 bases from V and 5 bases from J, with 21 bases between. Germline CDR1 SGHRS, CDR2 YFSETQ. In DNA form, the CDR3 reads TGCGCCAGCAGCCAGGACTGGTCGCGGTCACCCAATGAAAAACTGTTTTTT. This encodes CASSQDWSRSPNEKLFF.

This clone occurred many times. The genes are TRBV15 and TRBJ1-3, with a tentative D call TRBD1 (5 bases). There are 14 residues in the CDR3. V lost 5 bases and J 4 bases, leaving 12 bases between the germline ends. In germline, CDR1 is LNHNV, CDR2 YYDKDF (reference sequence). CDR3 amino acids: CATSSRGSGNTIYF. CDR3 bases: TGTGCCACCAGCTCCCGGGGGTCGGGAAACACCATATATTTT.